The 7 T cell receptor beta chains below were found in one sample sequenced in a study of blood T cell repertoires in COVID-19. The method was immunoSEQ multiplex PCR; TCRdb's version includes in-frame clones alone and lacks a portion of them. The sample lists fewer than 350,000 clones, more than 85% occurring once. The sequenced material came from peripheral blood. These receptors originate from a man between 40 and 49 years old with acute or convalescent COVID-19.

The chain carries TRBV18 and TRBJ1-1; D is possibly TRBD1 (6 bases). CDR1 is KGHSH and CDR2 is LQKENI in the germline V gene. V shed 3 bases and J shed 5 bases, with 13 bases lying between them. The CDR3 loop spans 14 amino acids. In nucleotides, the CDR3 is TGTGCCAGCTCACCCATAACCAGGGGAACTGAAGCTTTCTTT. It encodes CASSPITRGTEAFF.

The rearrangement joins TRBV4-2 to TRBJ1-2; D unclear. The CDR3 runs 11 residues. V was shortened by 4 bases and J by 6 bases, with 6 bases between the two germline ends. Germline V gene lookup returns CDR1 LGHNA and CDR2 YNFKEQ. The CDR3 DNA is TGTGCCAGCAGCCGCAGAAATGGCTACACCTTC. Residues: CASSRRNGYTF.

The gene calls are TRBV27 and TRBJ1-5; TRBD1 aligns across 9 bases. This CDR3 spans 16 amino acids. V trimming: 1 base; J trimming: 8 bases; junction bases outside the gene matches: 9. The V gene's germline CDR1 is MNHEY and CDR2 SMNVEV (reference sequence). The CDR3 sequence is CASSLLYGTGQEPQHF. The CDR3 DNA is TGTGCCAGCAGTTTATTGTATGGGACAGGGCAAGAGCCCCAGCATTTT.

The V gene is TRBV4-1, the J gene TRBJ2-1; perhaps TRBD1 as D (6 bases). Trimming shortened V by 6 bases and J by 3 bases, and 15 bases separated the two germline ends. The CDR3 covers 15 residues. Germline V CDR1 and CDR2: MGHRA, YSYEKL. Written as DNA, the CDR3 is TGCGCCAGCAGACCTACAGGGAAACGCTACAATGAGCAGTTCTTC. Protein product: CASRPTGKRYNEQFF.

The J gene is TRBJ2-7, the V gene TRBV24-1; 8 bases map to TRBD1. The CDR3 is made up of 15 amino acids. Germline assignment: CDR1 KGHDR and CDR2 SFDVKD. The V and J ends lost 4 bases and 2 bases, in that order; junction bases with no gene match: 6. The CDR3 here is CATSDSDRAAYEQYF. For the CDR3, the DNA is TGTGCCACCAGTGACTCGGACAGGGCTGCCTACGAGCAGTACTTC.

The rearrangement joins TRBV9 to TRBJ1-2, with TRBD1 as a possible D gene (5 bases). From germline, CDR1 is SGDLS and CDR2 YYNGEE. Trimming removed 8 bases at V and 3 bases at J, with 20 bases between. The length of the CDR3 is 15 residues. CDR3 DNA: TGTGCCAGTTCTACCCCAGGGATACGCGACTATGGCTACACCTTC. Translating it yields CASSTPGIRDYGYTF.

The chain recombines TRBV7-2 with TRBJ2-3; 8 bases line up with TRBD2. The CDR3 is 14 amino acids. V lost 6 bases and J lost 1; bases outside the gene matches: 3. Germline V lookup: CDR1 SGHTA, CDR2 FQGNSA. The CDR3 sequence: CASSNSGGTDTQYF. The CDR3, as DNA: TGTGCCAGCAGTAATAGCGGGGGCACAGATACGCAGTATTTT.